The 27 T cell receptor beta chains below all came from one sample that was sequenced in a study of blood T cell repertoires in COVID-19. Sequencing was performed with immunoSEQ multiplex PCR; in TCRdb, only in-frame clones are kept and a portion is missing. The profile shows about 75,000 clones, around 90% of them singletons. The sample taken for sequencing was peripheral blood. The origin of the receptors is a human donor in a cohort sampled during active COVID-19.

J is TRBJ1-3 and V is TRBV4-2; tentative D call: TRBD1 (6 bases). Trimming shortened V by 3 bases and J by 4 bases, and 7 bases separated the two germline ends. Germline CDR1 is LGHNA and CDR2 is YNFKEQ. The length of the CDR3 is 13 residues. The CDR3 DNA reads TGTGCCAGCAGCCACGACAGGGGAAACACCATATATTTT. It codes for CASSHDRGNTIYF.

The gene calls are TRBV10-3 and TRBJ2-3; 10 bases agree with TRBD1. In germline, CDR1 is ENHRY, CDR2 SYGVKD. The CDR3 spans 14 residues. V was pared by 9 bases and J by 0 bases, with 3 bases of the junction left unmatched. The CDR3 nucleotides read TGTGCCATGGCGGGACAGGGGAGCACAGATACGCAGTATTTT. It is translated as CAMAGQGSTDTQYF.

The table lists this clone with a few counts. V is TRBV7-2 and J is TRBJ1-2, with D perhaps TRBD1 (6 bases). The CDR3 runs to 14 residues. Germline loops: CDR1 SGHTA, CDR2 FQGNSA. The V end lost 5 bases, the J end lost 7 bases, and 17 bases lay between the germline ends. The CDR3 loop is CASSQNGNRVGYTF. The CDR3, as DNA: TGTGCCAGCAGCCAAAACGGTAACAGGGTTGGCTACACCTTC.

V gene TRBV4-2 combines with J gene TRBJ1-1; D not certain. Trimming took 3 bases from V and 7 from J, leaving 15 bases between them. Germline V lookup: CDR1 LGHNA, CDR2 YNFKEQ. The CDR3 is made up of 14 amino acids. The CDR3 DNA reads TGTGCCAGCAGCCAGATAAACCGACAAGGTGAAGCTTTCTTT. Its protein product is CASSQINRQGEAFF.

The chain recombines TRBV30 with TRBJ2-3; 9 bases are a match to TRBD1. CDR1 and CDR2 from the germline V gene are GTSNPN and SVGIG (reference sequence). V gave up 3 bases and J gave up 2 bases; unmatched junction bases: 9. The CDR3 covers 16 residues. The CDR3 sequence is CAWRGRDREYTDTQYF. CDR3 in DNA: TGTGCCTGGAGGGGCCGGGACAGGGAATACACAGATACGCAGTATTTT.

The chain joins TRBV28 to TRBJ2-7; tentatively, D is TRBD2 (9 bases). CDR3 length equals 16 residues. Germline values: CDR1 MDHEN, CDR2 SYDVKM. V lost 6 bases, J lost 6 bases, and 24 bases lay in between. The CDR3 here is CASSPPTGGAGGEQYF. The CDR3 nucleotides read TGTGCCAGCAGCCCCCCCACAGGGGGAGCGGGGGGCGAGCAGTACTTC.

This chain uses TRBV5-1 with TRBJ1-2, with D hard to call. V was pared by 0 bases and J by 4 bases, with 7 bases between. Germline CDR1 reads SGHRS; CDR2 reads YFSETQ. The CDR3 length is 13 residues. The CDR3 is CASSLAVSYGYTF. CDR3 DNA sequence: TGCGCCAGCAGCTTGGCCGTCAGCTATGGCTACACCTTC.

V and J are TRBV6-6 and TRBJ2-7; 7 bases align to TRBD1. V lost 4 bases and J lost 0; bases outside the gene matches: 3. CDR1 and CDR2 from the germline V gene are MNHNY and SVGAGI (reference sequence). This CDR3 spans 14 amino acids. CDR3 loop: CASSSTGISYEQYF. As DNA, the CDR3 is TGTGCCAGCAGTTCGACAGGGATCTCCTACGAGCAGTACTTC.

The CDR3 region is CAWSVWGRSTDTQYF. The DNA for the CDR3 is TGTGCCTGGAGTGTATGGGGCAGGAGCACAGATACGCAGTATTTT. The chain combines TRBV30 with TRBJ2-3; possible D gene TRBD1, 5 bases. Between the trimmed V and J ends, which lost 0 bases and 0 bases, there was a span of 10 bases. The CDR3 consists of 15 residues. CDR1 GTSNPN and CDR2 SVGIG come from the germline V gene (reference sequence).

This chain connects TRBV30 to TRBJ1-5; 10 nucleotides align to TRBD1. V was pared by 1 base and J by 6 bases, with 3 bases of the junction left unmatched. The CDR3 length is 14 residues. Germline values: CDR1 GTSNPN, CDR2 SVGIG (reference sequence). The CDR3 DNA reads as TGTGCCTGGAGTGGACAGGGGGCTGGTCAGCCCCAGCATTTT. Translated, it gives CAWSGQGAGQPQHF.

This clone was observed a handful of times. The J gene is TRBJ2-7, the V gene TRBV15; possibly TRBD1 for D (5 bases). The V and J ends lost 1 base and 0 bases respectively, with 10 bases between them. The CDR3 has 15 residues. CDR1 and CDR2 from the germline V gene are LNHNV and YYDKDF (reference sequence). Written as DNA, the CDR3 is TGTGCCACCAGCAGAGGGGGCAGGAGCTCCTACGAGCAGTACTTC. Its translation: CATSRGGRSSYEQYF.

The chain couples TRBV4-1 to TRBJ2-5; 7 nucleotides align to TRBD1. CDR3 length: 15 residues. From germline, CDR1 is MGHRA and CDR2 YSYEKL. J gave up 4 bases and V 0 bases, and 5 bases lay outside the gene matches. The chain's CDR3 is CASSQEGTVGETQYF. CDR3 DNA sequence: TGCGCCAGCAGCCAAGAGGGGACAGTGGGAGAGACCCAGTACTTC.

Written as DNA, the CDR3 is TGTGCCAGCAGTTTGGGCAGGAACACTGAAGCTTTCTTT. Its protein product is CASSLGRNTEAFF. The V and J genes are TRBV28 and TRBJ1-1; no reliable D call. V lost 3 bases, J lost 1 base, and 6 bases lay in between. This CDR3 has 13 residues. Germline V gene lookup returns CDR1 MDHEN and CDR2 SYDVKM.

The chain carries TRBV3-1 (or the pseudogene TRBV3-2) and TRBJ2-5; 15 positions match TRBD2. This CDR3 contains 15 residues. Germline V gene sequence: CDR1 LGHDT, CDR2 YNNKEL (reference sequence). Trimming cost V 4 bases and J 5 bases; bases outside gene matches: 2. Written as DNA, the CDR3 is TGTGCCAGCAGCCGGACTAGCGGGAGGGGGGAGACCCAGTACTTC. It is translated as CASSRTSGRGETQYF.

The rearrangement links TRBV7-2 to TRBJ1-1, with a possible D match to TRBD1 (6 bases). This CDR3 is 15 amino acids long. Germline CDR1 SGHTA, CDR2 FQGNSA. Deletions cut 5 bases from V and 1 base from J, with 14 bases between. CDR3 protein: CASSPAPQGNTEAFF. The CDR3 DNA follows: TGTGCCAGCAGCCCAGCCCCACAGGGGAACACTGAAGCTTTCTTT.

This chain connects TRBV25-1 to TRBJ1-2, with a tentative D call TRBD1 (5 bases). Germline values: CDR1 MGHDK, CDR2 SYGVNS. Trimming shortened V by 2 bases and J by 7 bases, and 14 bases separated the two germline ends. The CDR3 has 14 amino acids. Here the CDR3 reads CASSETVSGSGYTF. The CDR3, as DNA: TGTGCCAGCAGTGAAACTGTCTCAGGGTCTGGCTACACCTTC.

The V call is TRBV4-2, the J call TRBJ2-1, with 10 bases matching TRBD2. The ends lost 1 base at V and 10 bases at J; junction bases unmatched: 10. The CDR3 loop spans 16 amino acids. The germline gives CDR1 LGHNA, CDR2 YNFKEQ. The DNA of the CDR3 is TGTGCCAGCAGCCAAGTGGAGCGGGGGGGCCGTAGGGAGCAGTTCTTC. Translation: CASSQVERGGRREQFF.

The gene calls are TRBV19 and TRBJ1-1; D gene uncertain. V dropped 9 bases and J dropped 5 bases, with 25 bases sitting between them. Germline loops: CDR1 LNHDA, CDR2 SQIVND (reference sequence). CDR3 size: 16 residues. This CDR3 is CASKRRAGRVDTEAFF. For the CDR3, the DNA is TGTGCCAGCAAGAGAAGGGCCGGGAGGGTTGATACTGAAGCTTTCTTT.

The chain recombines TRBV4-1 with TRBJ1-2, with D perhaps TRBD1 (6 bases). Between the trimmed V and J ends, which lost 4 bases and 4 bases, there was a span of 16 bases. The CDR3 has 15 amino acids. Germline-derived CDR1 and CDR2 are MGHRA and YSYEKL. This CDR3 reads CASSRTGHNPYGYTF. The CDR3 nucleotides read TGCGCCAGCAGCCGCACGGGACACAACCCCTATGGCTACACCTTC.

This clone showed up just once. This chain joins TRBV5-1 and TRBJ1-4, with a possible D match to TRBD1 (5 bases). Germline CDR1 reads SGHRS; CDR2 reads YFSETQ. Trimming shortened V by 0 bases and J by 8 bases, and 11 bases separated the two germline ends. The CDR3 consists of 14 residues. The CDR3 DNA is TGCGCCAGCAGCTTGGATCAGGGCGGAGAAAAACTGTTTTTT. Translating gives CASSLDQGGEKLFF.

The chain has TRBV2 and TRBJ2-1; possibly TRBD2 for D (6 bases). The V gene's germline CDR1 is SNHLY and CDR2 FYNNEI. The CDR3 loop spans 14 amino acids. Trimming removed 1 base from V and 4 bases from J, with 8 bases in between. The CDR3 DNA sequence: TGTGCCAGCAGTGAAGGTCGGGAGTACAATGAGCAGTTCTTC. Translation: CASSEGREYNEQFF.

This clone has only one observation. V and J are TRBV12-2 and TRBJ1-6; the table's D call, TRBD1, has no DNA check behind it. TRBV12-2 is listed as a pseudogene. The CDR3 is 14 residues long. The CDR3 loop is CASRPQPYNSPLHF. CDR3 sequence (DNA): TGTGCAAGTCGCCCACAGCCCTATAATTCACCCCTCCACTTT.

The V call is TRBV7-9, the J call TRBJ2-3; 8 nucleotides line up with TRBD2. Looked up from germline, CDR1 is SEHNR and CDR2 is FQNEAQ (reference sequence). V shed 10 bases and J 1 base; nucleotides not matched to a gene: 7. This CDR3 spans 14 amino acids. The CDR3 region is CAMRPGGRTDTQYF. In DNA, the CDR3 is TGTGCCATGCGGCCGGGGGGGCGCACAGATACGCAGTATTTT.

V is TRBV7-9 and J is TRBJ1-3; D remains unclear. The CDR3 covers 15 residues. V was pared by 1 base and J by 7 bases, with 14 bases between. CDR1 and CDR2 (germline): SEHNR, FQNEAQ (reference sequence). The CDR3 nucleotides are TGTGCCAGCAGCTTAGAGGTGACGAGGGTGAACACCATATATTTT. It yields the protein CASSLEVTRVNTIYF.

The rearrangement links TRBV11-3 to TRBJ2-5; TRBD2 aligns across 12 bases. CDR3 length: 14 residues. From germline, CDR1 is SGHNT and CDR2 YENEEA. Losses at the gene ends were 4 bases for V and 5 bases for J; bases not matched to a gene: 2. Written as DNA, the CDR3 is TGTGCCAGCAGCTCGGGACTAGCGGGCGAGACCCAGTACTTC. Its protein product is CASSSGLAGETQYF. The variable domain in full, with the rest retrieved from reference TRBV11-3 and TRBJ2-5, is EAGVVQSPRYKIIEKKQPVAFWCNPISGHNTLYWYLQNLGQGPELLIRYENEEAVDDSQLPKDRFSAERLKGVDSTLKIQPAELGDSAVYLCASSSGLAGETQYFGPGTRLLVL.

The chain employs TRBV5-1 and TRBJ1-1; D gene unclear. V gave up 0 bases and J gave up 4 bases, with 7 bases separating them. Per germline, CDR1 SGHRS and CDR2 YFSETQ. The CDR3 is 13 residues long. CDR3 residues: CASSLEFGTEAFF. CDR3 nucleotides: TGCGCCAGCAGCTTGGAATTCGGCACTGAAGCTTTCTTT.

CDR3 in amino acids: CASSYSRGPLFF. CDR3 DNA: TGTGCCAGCAGTTACTCCAGGGGACCGCTGTTTTTT. This chain joins TRBV6-5 and TRBJ1-4; TRBD1 might be the D (6 bases). From germline, CDR1 is MNHEY and CDR2 SVGAGI. There are 12 residues in the CDR3. The ends were cut back, 0 bases at V and 14 bases at J, with 10 bases in the middle.